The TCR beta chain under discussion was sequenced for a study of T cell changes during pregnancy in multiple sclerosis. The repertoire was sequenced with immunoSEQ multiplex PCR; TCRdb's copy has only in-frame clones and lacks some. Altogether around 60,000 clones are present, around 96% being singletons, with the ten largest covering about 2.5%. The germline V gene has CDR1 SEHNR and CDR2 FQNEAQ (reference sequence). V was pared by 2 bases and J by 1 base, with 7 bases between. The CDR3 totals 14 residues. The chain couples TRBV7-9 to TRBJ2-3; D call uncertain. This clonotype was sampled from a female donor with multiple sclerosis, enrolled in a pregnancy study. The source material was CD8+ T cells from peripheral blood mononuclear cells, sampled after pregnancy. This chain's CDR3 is CASSLFRGTDTQYF. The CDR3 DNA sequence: TGTGCCAGCAGCTTATTTCGGGGCACAGATACGCAGTATTTT.